These T cell receptor beta chains were read from a single sample in a study of T cell responses to AZD1222 COVID-19 vaccine. Profiled with immunoSEQ multiplex PCR; TCRdb holds only in-frame clones, not every one. This table has 96,000 or so clones, nearly 90% appearing once. The starting material was peripheral blood, obtained on day 0 of AZD1222 vaccination. The receptors come from an adult in good health. CDR3s include the opening cysteine and the closing phenylalanine or tryptophan. D genes are given only for firm matches. Size values are once, few and many counts, or a class for expanded clones, and some rows have none.

NA	TRBV6-5	TRBJ1-1	NA	TGTGCCAGCAGTTACTTGGATGAAGCTTTCTTT	CASSYLDEAFF
NA	TRBV9	TRBJ1-4	NA	TGTGCCAGCAGAGGGTGGGAAAAACTGTTTTTT	CASRGWEKLFF
NA	TRBV9	TRBJ1-5	NA	TGTGCCAGCAGTCGGGGAGGAACTAATCAGCCCCAGCATTTT	CASSRGGTNQPQHF
NA	TRBV4-2	TRBJ1-5	TRBD1	TGTGCCAGCAGCCAGGGGACAGGGGGCGGATTGGGCAATCAGCCCCAGCATTTT	CASSQGTGGGLGNQPQHF
few	TRBV4-2	TRBJ2-2	TRBD1	TGTGCCAGCAGCCAAGATCCCGAGGGGGCGAGCACCGGGGAGCTGTTTTTT	CASSQDPEGASTGELFF
NA	TRBV28	TRBJ2-7	NA	TGTGCCAGCAGTTTAAACAGACCAGACACCTACGAGCAGTACTTC	CASSLNRPDTYEQYF
NA	TRBV6-5	TRBJ2-1	NA	TGTGCCAGCAGTCAGGACAATGAGCAGTTCTTC	CASSQDNEQFF
NA	TRBV29-1	TRBJ1-2	NA	TGCAGCGTTGAAGGCAAGGGAGGCAGACTCTATGGCTACACCTTC	CSVEGKGGRLYGYTF
NA	TRBV27	TRBJ2-6	NA	TGTGCCAGCAGTTTATCACCAGGGGCCAACGTCCTGACTTTC	CASSLSPGANVLTF
NA	TRBV29-1	TRBJ1-2	TRBD1	TGCAGCGTTTCGTCCCAGGGGGACTATGGCTACACCTTC	CSVSSQGDYGYTF
NA	TRBV2	TRBJ1-5	NA	TGTGCCAGCAGGGGAAATGGCAATCAGCCCCAGCATTTT	CASRGNGNQPQHF
NA	TRBV29-1	TRBJ2-7	NA	TGCAGCGCAGGGGAAAGCTACGAGCAGTACTTC	CSAGESYEQYF
NA	TRBV3-1/TRBV3-2	TRBJ1-6	NA	TGTGCCAGCAGCCAAGGCTTGGGGGGACCCGGAAATTCACCCCTCCACTTT	CASSQGLGGPGNSPLHF
NA	TRBV3-1/TRBV3-2	TRBJ2-7	NA	TGTGCCAGCAGCCCATTTGCACGGGGCGGTTACGAGCAGTACTTC	CASSPFARGGYEQYF
NA	TRBV11-2	TRBJ1-1	NA	TGTGCCAGCAGGCGAGCGGGGCAGCGGATGAACACTGAAGCTTTCTTT	CASRRAGQRMNTEAFF
NA	TRBV2	TRBJ2-1	NA	TGTGCCAGCACCTTGAGCTCCTACAATGAGCAGTTCTTC	CASTLSSYNEQFF
NA	TRBV3-1/TRBV3-2	TRBJ2-3	TRBD2	TGTGCCAGCAGCCAACCGGGACTAGCGGGGGGGCCTGGCACAGATACGCAGTATTTT	CASSQPGLAGGPGTDTQYF
NA	TRBV7-2	TRBJ2-1	NA	TGTGCCAGCAGCAACAACAGGTTGGACAATGAGCAGTTCTTC	CASSNNRLDNEQFF
NA	TRBV7-9	TRBJ1-3	NA	TGTGCCAGCAGCTTGCCCAGCACCGGGAGCTCTGGAAACACCATATATTTT	CASSLPSTGSSGNTIYF
once	TRBV15	TRBJ1-4	TRBD1	TGTGCCACCAGCAGGGGACAGTCAACTAATGAAAAACTGTTTTTT	CATSRGQSTNEKLFF
NA	TRBV2	TRBJ2-5	NA	TGTGCCAGCAGTGAGGACAGAACTCAAGAGACCCAGTACTTC	CASSEDRTQETQYF
NA	TRBV10-3	TRBJ2-7	NA	TGTGCCATCGGAATGGATAACTACGAGCAGTACTTC	CAIGMDNYEQYF
NA	TRBV10-3	TRBJ1-6	NA	TGTGCCATCAGAGAGAGCGCCCATTCACCCCTCCACTTT	CAIRESAHSPLHF
NA	TRBV3-1/TRBV3-2	TRBJ1-1	NA	TGTGCCAGCAGCCAACAGAACACTGAAGCTTTCTTT	CASSQQNTEAFF
NA	TRBV5-4	TRBJ2-3	NA	TGTGCCAGCAGCCTGAAGGGGACGGGGGAGTCAGATACGCAGTATTTT	CASSLKGTGESDTQYF
NA	TRBV28	TRBJ1-5	NA	TGTGCCAGCAGTGACGGGGGACACAATCAGCCCCAGCATTTT	CASSDGGHNQPQHF
NA	TRBV5-5	TRBJ1-2	TRBD1	TGTGCCAGCAGCTTGGCCGCGGGACAGAGCTATGGCTACACCTTC	CASSLAAGQSYGYTF
NA	TRBV19	TRBJ1-1	NA	TGTGCCAGTAGTATAGAGGGGACATTGGGAAACACTGAAGCTTTCTTT	CASSIEGTLGNTEAFF